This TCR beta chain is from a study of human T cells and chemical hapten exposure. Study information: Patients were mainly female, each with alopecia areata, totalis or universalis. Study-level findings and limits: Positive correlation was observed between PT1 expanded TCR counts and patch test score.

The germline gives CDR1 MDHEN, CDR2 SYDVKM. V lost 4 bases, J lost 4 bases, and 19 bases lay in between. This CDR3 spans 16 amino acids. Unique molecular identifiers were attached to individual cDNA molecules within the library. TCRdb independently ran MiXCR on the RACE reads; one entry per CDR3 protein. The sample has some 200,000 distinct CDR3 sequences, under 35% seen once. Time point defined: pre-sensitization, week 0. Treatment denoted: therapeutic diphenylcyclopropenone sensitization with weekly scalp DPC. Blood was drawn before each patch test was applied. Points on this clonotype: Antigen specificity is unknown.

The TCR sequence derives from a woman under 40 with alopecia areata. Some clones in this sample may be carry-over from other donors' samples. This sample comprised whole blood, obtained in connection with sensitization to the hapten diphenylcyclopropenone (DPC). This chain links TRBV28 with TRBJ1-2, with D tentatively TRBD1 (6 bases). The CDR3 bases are TGTGCCAGCAGTTCCCCAGGGGAGGGGATGGCCTATGGCTACACCTTC. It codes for CASSSPGEGMAYGYTF.